Detailed here is one TCR beta chain. Its antigen is unknown. No quality values exist for individual bases; no much larger clone is one base distant. The immunoSEQ Assay, a bias-controlled multiplex PCR, was used to amplify TCRbeta CDR3 regions from genomic DNA. The paper's processing steps were these. The number of nucleated cells in each sample was estimated by amplification of reference gene primers within the assay. To quantify the absolute abundance of each unique TCRbeta CDR3 rearrangement, sequence reads were collapsed and filtered. For each sample, productive Simpson clonality was calculated as the square root of Simpson's diversity index over productive rearrangements. TCRdb carries this immuneACCESS record with in-frame sequences only. Its versions omit some clonotypes, under half of them owing to an unresolved V gene in the studies checked, with the rest unexplained. The V and J calls and clone size are taken from that table; D and trimming were inferred from the DNA. Here the sample has around 180,000 clones; approximately 86% occur a single time. 2.1% of the sample lies in the top ten.

Whole blood was collected in K2EDTA tubes by collaborating institutions according to the institutions' own protocols. Collaborator samples were shipped for TCRbeta analysis as frozen whole blood, isolated PBMCs, or DNA extracted from either sample type. This specimen comes from a study of blood T cell repertoires in COVID-19 (TCRdb year 2020). In the study overall: The collaborator samples originated in the United States, Italy and Spain and spanned the acute and convalescent phases of COVID-19. The material from the prospective study consisted of cDNA or gDNA derived from T cells, B-cell-depleted T cells, or PBMCs. Deeply sampled blood TCRbeta repertoires from subjects exposed to, actively infected with, or recovered from COVID-19 were included in the dataset. The repertoires were released in a freely available public database meant as a resource for research on the immune response to SARS-CoV-2. Samples came from the ongoing ImmuneRACE study (first 160 participants) plus 1,254 subjects from 6 global collaborators. The sample metadata nearly always contained a de-identified subject ID, COVID-19 status, age in years and sex. Where HLA class I and class II types were available, the types were taken from metadata supplied by the sample provider, not from assay-based typing.

Findings and caveats that apply to the study as a whole: The quantity of clinical and demographic metadata differed by source and by participant and was supplied without curation.

At the junction V is shortened by 4 bases and J by 3 bases; bases outside the gene matches: 9. The CDR3 measures 15 amino acids from cysteine to phenylalanine. Solely the CDR3 DNA is kept, with 45 bases framed from the first base. CDR1 MDHEN and CDR2 SYDVKM are derived from the germline V gene. The sample consisted of peripheral blood. This clonotype was sampled from a man between 70 and 80 years old with active or convalescent COVID-19. The rearrangement joined TRBV28 to TRBJ2-7; TRBD1 lines up with 7 middle nucleotides. In nucleotide form, the sequence is TGTGCCAGCAGTTCTAGGGGGACAGCAAACTACGAGCAGTACTTC. The resulting protein is CASSSRGTANYEQYF.